This TCR beta chain was captured in a study of blood T cell repertoires in COVID-19. On the study more broadly: Whether acute or convalescent, the COVID-19 samples came from the United States, Italy and Spain. T cells, B-cell-depleted T cells, or PBMCs provided the cDNA or gDNA that served as material.

How the authors handled the data: Estimates of nucleated cell counts were drawn from the amplification of reference gene primers. TCRdb's copy holds only in-frame clones and misses some; the assay was immunoSEQ multiplex PCR. D and trimming were read from the DNA, whereas the V and J calls and clone size are those reported in that table. The data contain 65,000 to 70,000 clones, around 90% of them singletons. CDR1 is LGHNA and CDR2 is YSLEER in the germline V gene. The junction had 5 bases not matched to a gene; V was cut back by 4 bases and J by 1 base. The CDR3 sequence is 16 residues long. The sequence derives from a human donor with active COVID-19. The donor label of this sample is uncertain. Sequencing used peripheral blood. The chain combines TRBV4-3 with TRBJ2-2; TRBD1 agrees at 8 bases. Here the CDR3 reads CASSLPGGLNTGELFF. CDR3 nucleotide sequence: TGCGCCAGCAGCCTTCCAGGGGGCCTGAACACCGGGGAGCTGTTTTTT.